This TCR beta chain derives from a study of T cells expressing NK-cell markers. Study-wide results and caveats: Dominance of the CD3+CD56-NKG2C+ fraction by these clonotypes also held in a handful of donors.

Germline V gene lookup returns CDR1 ENHRY and CDR2 SYGVKD. CDR3 length equals 13 residues. TCRdb re-called the 5' RACE reads; every CDR3 protein appears as one record, without DNA. The sample includes some 500,000 distinct CDR3 sequences. Points on this clonotype: Its antigen remains unknown.

The clonotype comes from a woman between 45 and 60 years old in good health. The chain has TRBV10-3 and TRBJ2-5; the TCRdb D gene call, TRBD2, has no DNA to confirm it. The material sequenced was blood T cells: a sorted CD56 or NKG2C T cell subset, CD4+ or CD8+ T cells, or bulk PBMC T cells (not recorded which). CDR3 loop: CAIGTSYQETQYF.